A selection of T cell receptor beta chains follows, all from one sample in a study of blood T cell repertoires in COVID-19. Assay used: immunoSEQ multiplex PCR; TCRdb lists only in-frame clones, some missing. The data show around 100,000 clones, approximately 88% seen once. The sequencing input was peripheral blood. These receptors were obtained from a woman in her forties with acute or convalescent COVID-19. Each CDR3 is given with its conserved first and last residue. A D gene is named only where the DNA matches it firmly. A clone size is listed for some rows: how often the clone was seen (once, few, many), or a class if it is expanded.

d_call | j_call | v_call | clone_size | cdr3_aa | cdr3_nt
- | TRBJ1-5 | TRBV6-2/TRBV6-3 | - | CASSFVYSNQPQHF | TGTGCCAGCAGTTTCGTCTATAGCAATCAGCCCCAGCATTTT
- | TRBJ1-4 | TRBV3-1/TRBV3-2 | - | CASSLAVGELFF | TGTGCCAGCAGTCTTGCGGTTGGTGAACTGTTTTTT
TRBD1 | TRBJ2-2 | TRBV24-1 | - | CATSDTGTGSGELFF | TGTGCCACCAGTGACACCGGGACAGGGTCCGGGGAGCTGTTTTTT
- | TRBJ2-7 | TRBV5-6 | - | CASSFYSSDYEQYF | TGTGCCAGCAGCTTTTACAGCTCTGACTACGAGCAGTACTTC
TRBD1 | TRBJ2-7 | TRBV29-1 | - | CSVEGDRDYEQYF | TGCAGCGTTGAGGGGGACAGGGACTACGAGCAGTACTTC
- | TRBJ2-1 | TRBV6-1 | - | CASSEVDEQFF | TGTGCCAGCAGTGAAGTCGATGAGCAGTTCTTC
- | TRBJ2-5 | TRBV5-4 | - | CASSLNRGQETQYF | TGTGCCAGCAGCTTGAATAGAGGCCAAGAGACCCAGTACTTC
- | TRBJ2-2 | TRBV11-3 | - | CASSLDLTGSGGELFF | TGTGCCAGCAGCTTAGATCTAACAGGGTCCGGAGGGGAGCTGTTTTTT
- | TRBJ2-1 | TRBV11-3 | - | CASSARDYNEQFF | TGTGCCAGCAGCGCCCGGGACTACAATGAGCAGTTCTTC
- | TRBJ1-2 | TRBV11-2 | - | CASSSDRNYGYTF | TGTGCCAGCAGCTCTGACAGAAACTATGGCTACACCTTC
TRBD1 | TRBJ1-2 | TRBV6-5 | - | CASNPGTGGNYGYTF | TGTGCCAGCAATCCCGGGACAGGGGGCAACTATGGCTACACCTTC
TRBD1 | TRBJ1-5 | TRBV19 | once | CASRIDRGGNQPQHF | TGTGCCAGTAGGATAGACAGGGGCGGCAATCAGCCCCAGCATTTT
- | TRBJ1-1 | TRBV18 | few | CASSLENTEAFF | TGTGCCAGCTCACTAGAGAACACTGAAGCTTTCTTT
TRBD2 | TRBJ2-1 | TRBV30 | - | CASREEDYNEQFF | TGTGCCTCGCGGGAGGAGGACTACAATGAGCAGTTCTTC
TRBD1 | TRBJ1-6 | TRBV9 | - | CASSVHWTGKGSYNSPLHF | TGTGCCAGCAGCGTCCACTGGACAGGGAAGGGCTCCTATAATTCACCCCTCCACTTT
- | TRBJ2-3 | TRBV3-1/TRBV3-2 | - | CASSQVSDTQYF | TGTGCCAGCAGCCAAGTTTCGGATACGCAGTATTTT
- | TRBJ2-5 | TRBV5-1 | - | CASSPPGETQYF | TGCGCCAGCAGCCCCCCCGGGGAGACCCAGTACTTC
TRBD1 | TRBJ1-5 | TRBV6-1 | - | CASSELRQGARSNQPQHF | TGTGCCAGCAGTGAATTGAGACAGGGGGCGAGGAGCAATCAGCCCCAGCATTTT